These 32 T cell receptor beta chains came from one sample sequenced in a study of CD4 T cells in relation to SARS-CoV-2 and coronaviruses. CD4+ T cells from unexposed donors were obtained before the COVID-19 pandemic (2011-2018). Assay used: immunoSEQ multiplex PCR; TCRdb lists only in-frame clones, some missing. Of 65,000 or so clones listed, over 70% are singletons. Sample: memory CD4+ T cells from PBMCs. All receptors come from a human donor in good health.

The chain links TRBV14 to TRBJ2-1; 9 nucleotides match TRBD1. CDR3 length equals 14 residues. CDR1 is SGHDN and CDR2 is FVKESK in the germline V gene. Germline trimming cut 4 bases from V and 7 bases from J; bases unmatched to any gene: 5. The CDR3 region has the DNA TGTGCCAGCAGCCCCTGGACAGGGGAGAATGAGCAGTTCTTC. It is translated as CASSPWTGENEQFF.

The V gene is TRBV12-5, the J gene TRBJ2-1; D call uncertain. The CDR3 consists of 17 residues. Deletions cut 0 bases from V and 2 bases from J, with 14 bases between. From germline, CDR1 is LGHNT and CDR2 FRNRAP. The CDR3: CASGLVLFGPAYNEQFF. CDR3 nucleotide sequence: TGTGCTAGTGGTTTGGTACTCTTCGGACCAGCCTACAATGAGCAGTTCTTC.

The chain joins TRBV2 to TRBJ2-7; the D gene is possibly TRBD2 (6 bases). The CDR3 totals 12 residues. V was pared by 8 bases and J by 2 bases, with 10 bases between. The germline gives CDR1 SNHLY, CDR2 FYNNEI. The CDR3 protein is CASRGRTYEQYF. As DNA, the CDR3 is TGTGCCAGCCGGGGGAGGACCTACGAGCAGTACTTC. The variable domain in full, with the rest retrieved from reference TRBV2 and TRBJ2-7, is EPEVTQTPSHQVTQMGQEVILRCVPISNHLYFYWYRQILGQKVEFLVSFYNNEISEKSEIFDDQFSVERPDGSNFTLKIRSTKLEDSAMYFCASRGRTYEQYFGPGTRLTVT.

The DNA for the CDR3 is TGTGCCAGCAGTGAAGGTGCCAGTAGCAATCAGCCCCAGCATTTT. The encoded protein is CASSEGASSNQPQHF. The chain couples TRBV2 to TRBJ1-5; no definite D call. The CDR3 contains 15 residues. Trimming shortened V by 1 base and J by 0 bases, and 7 bases separated the two germline ends. Germline V gene lookup returns CDR1 SNHLY and CDR2 FYNNEI. Full variable domain (outside the CDR3, taken from reference TRBV2 and TRBJ1-5): EPEVTQTPSHQVTQMGQEVILRCVPISNHLYFYWYRQILGQKVEFLVSFYNNEISEKSEIFDDQFSVERPDGSNFTLKIRSTKLEDSAMYFCASSEGASSNQPQHFGDGTRLSIL.

The chain has TRBV7-9 and TRBJ1-2; 7 nucleotides match TRBD1. Germline loops: CDR1 SEHNR, CDR2 FQNEAQ (reference sequence). The CDR3 contains 14 residues. After removal of 5 bases from V and 3 bases from J, the junction contained 6 bases not matched to a gene. The chain's CDR3 is CASSPRQGHYGYTF. In DNA form, the CDR3 reads TGTGCCAGCAGCCCAAGACAGGGACACTATGGCTACACCTTC.

This clone was seen a handful of times. The rearrangement links TRBV9 to TRBJ2-2; D is unclear. There are 15 residues in the CDR3. Germline V gives CDR1 SGDLS, CDR2 YYNGEE. Deletions cut 3 bases from V and 6 bases from J, with 15 bases between. The CDR3 loop reads CASSAHHGDAGELFF. CDR3 bases: TGTGCCAGCAGCGCCCACCATGGTGACGCCGGGGAGCTGTTTTTT.

The chain joins TRBV7-9 to TRBJ2-7; D remains ambiguous. Germline CDR1 reads SEHNR; CDR2 reads FQNEAQ (reference sequence). Trimming removed 1 base at V and 2 bases at J, with 9 bases between. The CDR3 runs 14 residues. The DNA for the CDR3 is TGTGCCAGCAGCTTAGTTGGCAGGACCTACGAGCAGTACTTC. Translation: CASSLVGRTYEQYF.

J is TRBJ1-1 and V is TRBV24-1; D is unclear. V lost 3 bases and J 2 bases, leaving 3 bases between the germline ends. The germline V gene encodes CDR1 KGHDR and CDR2 SFDVKD. This CDR3 region has 12 residues. This CDR3 reads CATSDPNTEAFF. As DNA, the CDR3 is TGTGCCACCAGTGATCCCAACACTGAAGCTTTCTTT.

This clone was detected once. J is TRBJ1-2 and V is TRBV7-3, with TRBD1 matching over 10 bases. The CDR3 loop spans 13 amino acids. J lost 8 bases, V lost 3 bases, and 3 bases had no gene match. CDR1 SGHTA and CDR2 FQGTGA come from the germline V gene. As DNA, the CDR3 is TGTGCCAGCAGCTTGGACAGGGGGGACGGCTACACCTTC. As protein: CASSLDRGDGYTF.

The chain couples TRBV19 to TRBJ1-6, with D maybe TRBD1 (5 bases). This CDR3 contains 17 residues. Germline CDR1 LNHDA, CDR2 SQIVND (reference sequence). V was shortened by 3 bases and J by 6 bases, with 18 bases between the two germline ends. The DNA for the CDR3 is TGTGCCAGTAGTATCACTCATCGGGGCAGACCTAATTCACCCCTCCACTTT. This sequence encodes CASSITHRGRPNSPLHF.

The chain is built from TRBV7-2 and TRBJ1-6, with 7 nucleotides matching TRBD1. Germline CDR1 SGHTA, CDR2 FQGNSA. The CDR3 sequence is 16 residues long. Unmatched junction bases numbered 14, after V lost 5 bases and J lost 10 bases. The CDR3 sequence: CASSPQTGIGGSPLHF. CDR3 in DNA: TGTGCCAGCAGCCCACAGACAGGGATAGGTGGGTCACCCCTCCACTTT.

Written as DNA, the CDR3 is TGTGCCAGCAGTCCGCCCCAACCTCTAAAGCGGGAGGATAATGAGCAGTTCTTC. It translates to CASSPPQPLKREDNEQFF. V gene TRBV28 combines with J gene TRBJ2-1, with 9 bases matching TRBD2. CDR1 and CDR2 from the germline V gene are MDHEN and SYDVKM. CDR3 length: 18 residues. After removal of 5 bases from V and 7 bases from J, the junction contained 18 bases not matched to a gene.

The V and J genes are TRBV2 and TRBJ2-5; D is unresolved. Trimming removed 2 bases from V and 9 bases from J, with 4 bases in between. Per germline, CDR1 SNHLY and CDR2 FYNNEI. There are 10 residues in the CDR3. CDR3 loop: CASSEQPQYF. In DNA form, the CDR3 reads TGTGCCAGCAGTGAACAGCCCCAGTACTTC.

This clone was picked up a small number of times. The chain joins TRBV5-4 to TRBJ2-1, with 9 bases matching TRBD2. Per germline, CDR1 SGHNT and CDR2 YYREEE (reference sequence). There are 15 residues in the CDR3. J gave up 5 bases and V 4 bases, and 7 bases lay outside the gene matches. For the CDR3, the DNA is TGTGCCAGCAGCATCCAGCGGGGGGCCCACAATGAGCAGTTCTTC. Its translation is CASSIQRGAHNEQFF.

The gene calls are TRBV29-1 and TRBJ2-1; 8 nucleotides line up with TRBD2. Trimming cost V 5 bases and J 5 bases; bases outside gene matches: 14. This CDR3 has 16 amino acids. Germline loops: CDR1 SQVTM, CDR2 ANQGSEA. Here the CDR3 reads CSVRLRRRAGDNEQFF. CDR3 nucleotide sequence: TGCAGCGTTCGACTTCGTCGAAGAGCGGGGGACAATGAGCAGTTCTTC.

This chain uses TRBV28 with TRBJ2-3; D might be TRBD2 (6 bases). The germline gives CDR1 MDHEN, CDR2 SYDVKM. The CDR3 spans 15 residues. V was trimmed by 7 bases and J by 4 bases, leaving 18 bases between them. The CDR3 region has the DNA TGTGCCAGCAACCTCCCCGGGAGTAGGCCAGATACGCAGTATTTT. Residues: CASNLPGSRPDTQYF.

J is TRBJ1-2 and V is TRBV7-9; 9 nucleotides line up with TRBD1. The CDR3 sequence is 16 residues long. Germline V CDR1 and CDR2: SEHNR, FQNEAQ (reference sequence). The V segment lost 1 base and the J segment 2 bases; nucleotides outside the gene matches: 5. CDR3 DNA: TGTGCCAGCAGCTTAGGATGGGACAGGGTCAACTATGGCTACACCTTC. Translating gives CASSLGWDRVNYGYTF.

The chain carries TRBV5-6 and TRBJ2-7; TRBD1 agrees at 7 bases. V trimming: 3 bases; J trimming: 2 bases; junction bases outside the gene matches: 2. Germline CDR1 reads SGHDT; CDR2 reads YYEEEE. This CDR3 has 13 residues. The CDR3 region has the DNA TGTGCCAGCAGCTACAGGGGTCCCTACGAGCAGTACTTC. Amino acid sequence: CASSYRGPYEQYF.

The rearrangement links TRBV19 to TRBJ1-5; a weak D match, TRBD1 (5 bases). V was trimmed by 5 bases and J by 6 bases, leaving 17 bases between them. CDR3 size: 15 residues. Looked up from germline, CDR1 is LNHDA and CDR2 is SQIVND (reference sequence). The CDR3 sequence is CASSLRTGGGQPQHF. The DNA for the CDR3 is TGTGCCAGTAGTCTCCGAACAGGAGGTGGTCAGCCCCAGCATTTT. The full variable domain, its missing parts supplied by reference TRBV19 and TRBJ1-5, is DGGITQSPKYLFRKEGQNVTLSCEQNLNHDAMYWYRQDPGQGLRLIYYSQIVNDFQKGDIAEGYSVSREKKESFPLTVTSAQKNPTAFYLCASSLRTGGGQPQHFGDGTRLSIL.

J is TRBJ2-7 and V is TRBV6-6; 9 bases map to TRBD1. Germline V gene data show CDR1 as MNHNY and CDR2 as SVGAGI (reference sequence). CDR3 size: 14 residues. After removal of 7 bases from V and 7 bases from J, the junction contained 11 bases not matched to a gene. CDR3 coding DNA: TGTGCCAGCACCTCCGGGACAGGGCCAGGGGAGCAGTACTTC. This sequence encodes CASTSGTGPGEQYF.

J is TRBJ2-2 and V is TRBV28, with D unresolved. Germline V gene lookup returns CDR1 MDHEN and CDR2 SYDVKM. Trimming cost V 8 bases and J 2 bases, with 9 bases left between them. This CDR3 is 13 amino acids long. CDR3 sequence (DNA): TGTGCCAGCGGTAGCAGAAACACCGGGGAGCTGTTTTTT. It specifies CASGSRNTGELFF.

This clone has a single count. The rearrangement links TRBV3-1 (or the pseudogene TRBV3-2) to TRBJ1-6; D gene unclear. Germline V gene sequence: CDR1 LGHDT, CDR2 YNNKEL (reference sequence). This CDR3 region has 14 residues. The V end was cut by 0 bases, the J end by 2 bases, with 2 bases between. DNA of the CDR3: TGTGCCAGCAGCCAAGAAGCCTATAATTCACCCCTCCACTTT. Protein: CASSQEAYNSPLHF.

The V call is TRBV2, the J call TRBJ2-2; perhaps TRBD1 as D (5 bases). CDR1 and CDR2 from the germline V gene are SNHLY and FYNNEI. V was cut by 6 bases and J by 1 base, with 9 bases left in between. The CDR3 length is 14 residues. CDR3 bases: TGTGCCAGCAGCCGACAGAAGAACACCGGGGAGCTGTTTTTT. It yields the protein CASSRQKNTGELFF.

J is TRBJ2-2 and V is TRBV10-3; 8 bases are a match to TRBD1. From germline, CDR1 is ENHRY and CDR2 SYGVKD. After removal of 10 bases from V and 5 bases from J, the junction contained 12 bases not matched to a gene. This CDR3 has 15 amino acids. The chain's CDR3 is CATTSGGRDTGELFF. CDR3 bases: TGTGCCACCACCTCAGGGGGCCGTGATACCGGGGAGCTGTTTTTT.

V gene TRBV5-1 combines with J gene TRBJ2-2, with unresolved D. This CDR3 has 15 residues. The V end was cut by 4 bases, the J end by 7 bases, with 17 bases between. Looked up from germline, CDR1 is SGHRS and CDR2 is YFSETQ. CDR3 amino acids: CASSPPSAGGGELFF. CDR3 sequence (DNA): TGCGCCAGCAGCCCTCCATCTGCCGGCGGCGGGGAGCTGTTTTTT.

V gene TRBV9 combines with J gene TRBJ1-5; perhaps TRBD1 as D (5 bases). Trimming took 0 bases from V and 3 from J, leaving 10 bases between them. Germline CDR1 and CDR2: SGDLS and YYNGEE. This CDR3 comprises 15 residues. CDR3 residues: CASSVGRGPNQPQHF. The CDR3 DNA reads TGTGCCAGCAGCGTAGGTAGGGGTCCCAATCAGCCCCAGCATTTT.

The table lists this clone with a count of one. This rearrangement joins TRBV5-6 to TRBJ1-4; 7 positions agree with TRBD1. The J segment lost 8 bases and the V segment lost 0 bases, leaving 7 bases of the junction unmatched. CDR1 SGHDT and CDR2 YYEEEE come from the germline V gene. There are 15 residues in the CDR3. CDR3 bases: TGTGCCAGCAGCTTGGTTGGAGGGGGCGCGGAAAAACTGTTTTTT. Translation: CASSLVGGGAEKLFF.

The rearrangement joins TRBV11-2 to TRBJ1-6; D is undetermined. Trimming cost V 5 bases and J 6 bases, with 11 bases left between them. The CDR3 is 14 residues long. The germline CDR1 and CDR2 sequences are SGHAT and FQNNGV. DNA of the CDR3: TGTGCCAGCAGCCCAGCCGGCTTTAATTCACCCCTCCACTTT. Its translation is CASSPAGFNSPLHF.

This clone is a singleton in its sample. The chain carries TRBV7-9 and TRBJ1-1, with D perhaps matching TRBD1 (5 bases). The V end lost 5 bases, the J end lost 5 bases, and 15 bases lay between the germline ends. The CDR3 spans 14 residues. Germline lookup yields CDR1 SEHNR and CDR2 FQNEAQ (reference sequence). In nucleotides, the CDR3 is TGTGCCAGCAGCCCGATGCAGGGTGGGACTGAAGCTTTCTTT. It encodes CASSPMQGGTEAFF. Based on the CDR3 plus reference TRBV7-9 and TRBJ1-1, the full variable domain is DTGVSQNPRHKITKRGQNVTFRCDPISEHNRLYWYRQTLGQGPEFLTYFQNEAQLEKSRLLSDRFSAERPKGSFSTLEIQRTEQGDSAMYLCASSPMQGGTEAFFGQGTRLTVV.

This clone has more than one count but fewer than ten. V is TRBV11-2 and J is TRBJ1-3; D ambiguous. The V and J ends lost 1 base and 4 bases respectively, with 11 bases between them. The CDR3 has 15 amino acids. Germline assignment: CDR1 SGHAT and CDR2 FQNNGV. DNA for the CDR3: TGTGCCAGCAGCTTAGGGCAGCTTAGGGGAAACACCATATATTTT. Encoded protein: CASSLGQLRGNTIYF.

The V call is TRBV10-3, the J call TRBJ2-3; the match to TRBD1 covers 7 bases. The CDR3 contains 13 residues. The germline V gene has CDR1 ENHRY and CDR2 SYGVKD. V gave up 10 bases and J gave up 2 bases; unmatched junction bases: 6. CDR3 loop: CATRTGYTDTQYF. CDR3 nucleotides: TGTGCCACACGGACAGGATACACAGATACGCAGTATTTT.

This clone was counted a few times. CDR3 loop: CASRSGGPNYGYTF. CDR3 DNA sequence: TGCGCCAGCAGGTCAGGGGGTCCCAACTATGGCTACACCTTC. The J gene is TRBJ1-2, the V gene TRBV10-2, with TRBD1 identical over 7 bases. CDR1 and CDR2 from the germline V gene are WSHSY and SAAADI. The CDR3 sequence is 14 residues long. J gave up 2 bases and V 6 bases, and 6 bases lay outside the gene matches.